This TCR beta chain was captured in a study of T cells in Graves' hyperthyroidism and ophthalmopathy. Study summary: Before any treatment, at initial diagnosis, peripheral blood was collected. General study results and limits: A model built on 13 V-J features separated ophthalmopathy from stable hyperthyroidism.

This clonotype was seen repeatedly, ten times or more. Its antigen remains unknown. Researchers barred patients who had uncontrolled infection, other autoimmune disease, pregnancy or lactation. Each 10 ml fresh peripheral blood draw supplied the PBMCs. The investigators amplified TCR beta CDR3 regions from RNA transcripts. When the TCR CDR3 underwent first-round RT-PCR, the HTBI primer set was used. TCRdb independently ran MiXCR on the multiplex PCR reads; one entry per CDR3 protein. The table shows approximately 420,000 distinct CDR3 sequences, with just under 15% occurring only once. CDR1 and CDR2 (germline): SGHAT, FQNNGV. Trimming shortened V by 1 base and J by 5 bases, and 19 bases separated the two germline ends. The CDR3 is 17 residues long.

The sample taken for sequencing was blood. The receptor was isolated from a woman in her twenties or thirties with Graves' hyperthyroidism. V is TRBV11-2 and J is TRBJ2-3; maybe TRBD2 (5 bases). CDR3 residues: CASSLVRASSPLDTQYF. As DNA, the CDR3 is TGTGCCAGCAGCTTAGTTAGGGCTAGCAGCCCCCTAGATACGCAGTATTTT.